The next 18 T cell receptor beta chains were all read from a single sample in a study of OX40 agonist ivuxolimab in advanced cancers. Clones were sequenced by immunoSEQ multiplex PCR, and TCRdb holds only the in-frame ones, with some missing. The data hold about 51,000 clones, with around 82% observed a single time. The material was CD4+ or CD8+ T cells sorted from blood, obtained in a trial of the OX40 agonist ivuxolimab. Receptors originate from an adult with an advanced solid tumor such as melanoma, head and neck, liver or kidney cancer.

This clone has a handful of counts. The rearrangement links TRBV19 to TRBJ2-1; 10 nucleotides line up with TRBD2. The J segment lost 3 bases and the V segment lost 7 bases, leaving 15 bases of the junction unmatched. Looked up from germline, CDR1 is LNHDA and CDR2 is SQIVND (reference sequence). The CDR3 has 18 amino acids. CDR3 coding DNA: TGTGCCAGTACCACACCTTTTAGAGCGGGAGGGAGCTACAATGAGCAGTTCTTC. This gives the protein CASTTPFRAGGSYNEQFF.

This clone was found once. The chain recombines TRBV2 with TRBJ1-2, with D possibly being TRBD1 (6 bases). The germline V gene encodes CDR1 SNHLY and CDR2 FYNNEI. The CDR3 extends over 13 amino acids. V was shortened by 11 bases and J by 3 bases, with 16 bases between the two germline ends. CDR3 in amino acids: CAGGQTRYYGYTF. DNA of the CDR3: TGTGCCGGTGGACAGACCAGGTACTATGGCTACACCTTC.

The chain employs TRBV7-9 and TRBJ2-2; 9 bases align to TRBD1. The CDR3 is made up of 15 amino acids. Looked up from germline, CDR1 is SEHNR and CDR2 is FQNEAQ (reference sequence). V lost 5 bases, J lost 9 bases, and 10 bases stayed unmatched. CDR3 sequence reads: CASSRDRVINRELFF. In DNA form, the CDR3 reads TGTGCCAGCAGCCGGGACAGGGTAATTAACCGGGAGCTGTTTTTT.

The rearrangement uses TRBV5-1 and TRBJ2-1, with D perhaps TRBD2 (5 bases). Germline loops: CDR1 SGHRS, CDR2 YFSETQ. The CDR3 sequence is 17 residues long. V lost 3 bases to trimming and J lost 0 bases, with 16 bases between them. CDR3 coding DNA: TGCGCCAGCAGCTGGGCCCCATCCGGGAACTCCTACAATGAGCAGTTCTTC. This translates into CASSWAPSGNSYNEQFF.

This clone was observed a few times. This sequence joins TRBV5-4 and TRBJ2-2, with D maybe TRBD2 (5 bases). CDR1 is SGHNT, CDR2 YYREEE, per germline (reference sequence). The CDR3 consists of 16 residues. Trimming took off 4 bases at V and 1 base at J, with 14 bases between the two ends. The chain's CDR3 is CASSPVRGRNTGELFF. In DNA form, the CDR3 reads TGTGCCAGCAGCCCAGTTAGAGGGAGGAACACCGGGGAGCTGTTTTTT.

The V and J genes are TRBV10-3 and TRBJ1-5, with D perhaps matching TRBD1 (6 bases). CDR3 length: 13 residues. Deletions cut 8 bases from V and 3 bases from J, with 11 bases between. CDR1 and CDR2 (germline): ENHRY, SYGVKD. CDR3 DNA: TGTGCCATCGCTGGGGGGCCCAATCAGCCCCAGCATTTT. As protein: CAIAGGPNQPQHF.

This clone was picked up one time. The gene calls are TRBV28 and TRBJ2-1; D uncertain. The CDR3 totals 12 residues. Germline V gene sequence: CDR1 MDHEN, CDR2 SYDVKM. Trimming took 3 bases from V and 10 from J, leaving 10 bases between them. This CDR3 reads CASSLVTREQFF. The DNA for the CDR3 is TGTGCCAGCAGTTTGGTCACGAGGGAGCAGTTCTTC.

J is TRBJ2-7 and V is TRBV2; TRBD2 matches at 8 bases. J was trimmed by 3 bases and V by 7 bases; bases with no gene match: 2. The germline V gene encodes CDR1 SNHLY and CDR2 FYNNEI. The CDR3 is 12 amino acids. CDR3 in amino acids: CASKGLVYEQYF. CDR3 nucleotide sequence: TGTGCCAGCAAGGGACTAGTCTACGAGCAGTACTTC.

The genes are TRBV2 and TRBJ1-1; TRBD1 might be the D (5 bases). This CDR3 is built from 15 residues. The germline V gene has CDR1 SNHLY and CDR2 FYNNEI. Trimming left V 5 bases short and J 1 base short, with 14 bases between. CDR3: CASSPLGGENTEAFF. The CDR3 DNA follows: TGTGCCAGCAGTCCTCTCGGGGGGGAGAACACTGAAGCTTTCTTT.

CDR3 amino acids: CAWNLDTPSGGYTF. For the CDR3, the DNA is TGTGCCTGGAACCTTGACACCCCCTCGGGAGGCTACACCTTC. V and J are TRBV30 and TRBJ1-2; no definite D call. CDR1 and CDR2 from the germline V gene are GTSNPN and SVGIG (reference sequence). This CDR3 has 14 amino acids. The V gene lost 4 bases and the J gene lost 8 bases, with 20 bases spanning the gap.

The chain is built from TRBV7-9 and TRBJ2-7; 7 bases match TRBD1. The length of the CDR3 is 15 residues. The germline CDR1 and CDR2 sequences are SEHNR and FQNEAQ (reference sequence). Trimming removed 2 bases from V and 2 bases from J; junction bases left unmatched: 6. This CDR3 reads CASSLIRDRPYEQYF. CDR3 in DNA: TGTGCCAGCAGCTTAATCCGGGACAGACCCTACGAGCAGTACTTC.

V is TRBV6-1 and J is TRBJ2-1; no firm D call. Germline CDR1 and CDR2: MNHNS and SASEGT. This CDR3 has 15 residues. V lost 2 bases to trimming and J lost 0 bases, with 8 bases between them. The CDR3 loop is CASSERVGSYNEQFF. CDR3 nucleotide sequence: TGTGCCAGCAGTGAAAGAGTTGGCTCCTACAATGAGCAGTTCTTC.

This sequence joins TRBV19 and TRBJ1-2, with D unclear. The CDR3 consists of 13 residues. Germline values: CDR1 LNHDA, CDR2 SQIVND (reference sequence). V was cut by 4 bases and J by 3 bases, with 9 bases left in between. CDR3: CASSRPGYYGYTF. The CDR3 bases are TGTGCCAGTAGTAGACCGGGATACTATGGCTACACCTTC.

This clone was observed a few times. The V call is TRBV29-1, the J call TRBJ2-7; D is uncertain. The V end was cut by 2 bases, the J end by 1 base, with 3 bases between. From germline, CDR1 is SQVTM and CDR2 ANQGSEA. There are 11 residues in the CDR3. This chain's CDR3 is CSVEWSYEQYF. CDR3 sequence (DNA): TGCAGCGTTGAATGGTCCTACGAGCAGTACTTC.

The V call is TRBV10-1, the J call TRBJ1-4; D remains unclear. Germline assignment: CDR1 WNHNN and CDR2 SYGVQD (reference sequence). The CDR3 length is 15 residues. Deletions cut 0 bases from V and 7 bases from J, with 12 bases between. The CDR3 sequence is CASSESLGVGEKLFF. CDR3 bases: TGCGCCAGCAGTGAGTCGTTAGGCGTTGGTGAAAAACTGTTTTTT.

The rearrangement uses TRBV7-6 and TRBJ1-3; TRBD1 is a possible D gene (6 bases). The CDR3 is 15 residues long. Germline loops: CDR1 SGHVS, CDR2 FNYEAQ. V dropped 1 base and J dropped 3 bases, with 10 bases sitting between them. CDR3 sequence: CASSLGPGDGNTIYF. For the CDR3, the DNA is TGTGCCAGCAGCTTAGGGCCAGGGGATGGAAACACCATATATTTT.

The rearrangement uses TRBV5-3 and TRBJ2-3; 12 positions agree with TRBD2. TRBV5-3 is identified as an open reading frame with a role that is uncertain. Losses at the gene ends were 5 bases for V and 2 bases for J; bases not matched to a gene: 15. CDR3 length: 19 amino acids. CDR3 sequence reads: CARRSRTSGNPFYTDTQYF. In nucleotides, the CDR3 is TGTGCCAGAAGGTCGCGGACTAGCGGGAACCCATTTTACACAGATACGCAGTATTTT.

V is TRBV7-2 and J is TRBJ1-2; a weak D match, TRBD1 (5 bases). Germline-derived CDR1 and CDR2 are SGHTA and FQGNSA. The V and J ends lost 9 bases and 7 bases respectively, with 18 bases between them. There are 13 residues in the CDR3. For the CDR3, the DNA is TGTGCCAGGCGACAGCTAAATGGCTTTGGCTACACCTTC. Encoded protein: CARRQLNGFGYTF.